A single T cell receptor (beta chain) is shown here with its context. These data are taken from a study of blood T cell repertoires in COVID-19. Study information: Donors in the United States, Italy and Spain gave samples during acute or convalescent COVID-19.

CDR3 length: 15 amino acids. With V trimmed by 2 bases and J by 8 bases, 11 bases remained unmatched. The germline CDR1 and CDR2 sequences are LGHNA and YNFKEQ. As originally analysed: Quantification of nucleated cells was approximated via reference gene primer amplification. This table comes from immunoSEQ multiplex PCR, and its TCRdb copy is limited to in-frame clones, with some not included. V, J and clone size were drawn from that table, and D and trimming were deduced from the DNA. Counted here are fewer than 120,000 clones, less than 85% occurring once; the ten biggest clones make up 3% to 4.5%.

The source is a woman of 80 years or more with acute or convalescent COVID-19. The rearrangement joins TRBV4-2 to TRBJ1-2; 7 bases agree with TRBD1. Sequencing was performed on peripheral blood. In nucleotides, the CDR3 is TGTGCCAGCAGCCAAAACACAGGGGTCGGGGAAGGCTACACCTTC. It codes for CASSQNTGVGEGYTF.